The T cell receptor beta chain under discussion was sequenced for a study of blood T cell repertoires in COVID-19 (TCRdb year 2020). A note on the overall study: Collaborator samples came from the United States, Italy and Spain and covered acute and convalescent phases of COVID-19. The material from the prospective study consisted of cDNA or gDNA derived from T cells, B-cell-depleted T cells, or PBMCs. Where HLA class I and class II types were available, the types were taken from metadata supplied by the sample provider, not from assay-based typing. The dataset comprised deeply sampled blood TCRbeta repertoires from subjects exposed to, actively infected with, or recovered from COVID-19. A de-identified subject ID, COVID-19 status, age in years and sex were almost always included in the sample metadata. A freely available public database, intended as a resource for researchers studying the immune response to SARS-CoV-2, is where the repertoires were released. The samples were drawn from the first 160 participants of the ongoing ImmuneRACE study and from 950 to 1,500 subjects provided by 6 global collaborators.

The collaborating institutions used their own protocols to collect whole blood in K2EDTA tubes. For TCRbeta analysis, collaborator samples were shipped as frozen whole blood, as isolated PBMCs, or as DNA extracted from either sample type. TCRbeta CDR3 regions were amplified from genomic DNA by means of the immunoSEQ Assay, a bias-controlled multiplex PCR. The original methods were these. Within the assay, amplification of reference gene primers was used to estimate how many nucleated cells each sample contained. To quantify the absolute abundance of each unique TCRbeta CDR3 rearrangement, sequence reads were collapsed and filtered. For each sample, productive Simpson clonality was calculated by taking the square root of Simpson's diversity index across productive rearrangements. TCRdb holds this immuneACCESS table with in-frame rearrangements only. Some clones are missing; in checked studies, unresolved V genes explain under half, and the rest has no known cause. From that table come the V and J calls and clone size; the DNA was used to work out D and trimming. The sample table records around 170,000 clones; approximately 86% of these occur just once. Under 9.5% of the sample comes from the top ten.

Results and caveats for the whole study, not just this receptor: The amount of clinical and demographic metadata varied by source and participant and was provided uncurated.

Relative to germline, V is 1 base shorter and J is 0 bases shorter, with 12 bases between their ends. CDR1 is given as SGHRS and CDR2 as YFSETQ, both from the germline V gene. The CDR3 runs 16 amino acids, cysteine and phenylalanine included. The CDR3 DNA has 48 bases and is translated from base 1. Turning to this clone: What this receptor recognizes is not known. Within one base of it there is no much larger clone, and no base qualities were kept.

This chain joins TRBV5-1 to TRBJ2-3; matching of 5 bases hints at TRBD2 as the D gene. The sequencing input was peripheral blood. The sequence came from a man between 50 and 59 years old with active or convalescent COVID-19. The CDR3 reads as follows: CASSLSLAKSTDTQYF. The bases are TGCGCCAGCAGCTTGAGTCTAGCCAAAAGCACAGATACGCAGTATTTT.